This T cell receptor (beta chain) comes out of a study of T cell changes during pregnancy in multiple sclerosis. Data came from immunoSEQ multiplex PCR; TCRdb stores just in-frame clones and leaves some out. The sample has more than 85,000 clones; over 85% are singletons. Sample: peripheral blood, taken in the third trimester of pregnancy. This TCR was recovered from a female donor in good health, enrolled as a control in a pregnancy study.

CDR3 DNA: TGTGCCAGCAGCACAGGACAGGGCAATCAGCCCCAGCATTTT. Its protein product is CASSTGQGNQPQHF. V and J are TRBV2 and TRBJ1-5; 7 bases align to TRBD1. Germline CDR1 is SNHLY and CDR2 is FYNNEI. J gave up 2 bases and V 6 bases, and 4 bases lay outside the gene matches. CDR3 size: 14 residues.